The 26 T cell receptor beta chains given below trace back to one sample, sequenced in a study of T cell repertoires in cytomegalovirus infection (dated by TCRdb to the late 2010s). Instrument used: Illumina HiSeq 1500. The raw public reads went through TCRdb reprocessing: fastp at Q25, MiXCR clone calling, in-frame beta chains kept. Each entry merges the rows of one CDR3 protein and shows their most common DNA and genes. The sample contains more than 400,000 distinct CDR3 sequences, around 27% of them found a single time. Less than 15% of the sample lies in the top ten. Source material: PBMCs. These receptors all stem from a human donor in good health (CMV status not recorded). Some clones in this sample may be carry-over from other donors' samples.

CDR3 coding DNA: TGTGCCATCAGTGAGGGGCCGGGACTGGCCCAAGAGACCCAGTACTTC. This gives the protein CAISEGPGLAQETQYF. The chain has TRBV10-3 and TRBJ2-5; perhaps TRBD2 as D (6 bases). V was pared by 2 bases and J by 1 base, with 14 bases between. The germline gives CDR1 ENHRY, CDR2 SYGVKD. This CDR3 comprises 16 residues.

The sample holds many counts of this clonotype. The DNA for the CDR3 is TGTGCCAGCAGCTTACTAGCGGGGTCAGATACGCAGTATTTT. This gives the protein CASSLLAGSDTQYF. The chain carries TRBV7-2 and TRBJ2-3; TRBD2 matches 9 bases. The CDR3 consists of 14 residues. Germline V gene lookup returns CDR1 SGHTA and CDR2 FQGNSA. The V segment lost 2 bases and the J segment 4 bases; nucleotides outside the gene matches: 1.

This sequence joins TRBV24-1 and TRBJ2-1, with D possibly being TRBD2 (6 bases). Germline CDR1 reads KGHDR; CDR2 reads SFDVKD. Trimming took off 4 bases at V and 2 bases at J, with 17 bases between the two ends. This CDR3 is 17 amino acids long. DNA for the CDR3: TGTGCCACCAGTGAAGGGCTCGGGGACTTAGCCTACAATGAGCAGTTCTTC. Its translation: CATSEGLGDLAYNEQFF.

This clonotype came up many times. V is TRBV7-2 and J is TRBJ2-5; unclear D gene. V lost 6 bases to trimming and J lost 5 bases, with 19 bases between them. The CDR3 loop spans 15 amino acids. The germline gives CDR1 SGHTA, CDR2 FQGNSA. CDR3 region: CASRDWARMSETQYF. CDR3 sequence (DNA): TGTGCCAGCAGAGACTGGGCACGGATGTCTGAGACCCAGTACTTC.

This clonotype has only a few counts. The chain uses TRBV5-4 and TRBJ1-5; maybe TRBD1 (5 bases). Germline CDR1 SGHNT, CDR2 YYREEE (reference sequence). V lost 4 bases to trimming and J lost 6 bases, with 11 bases between them. There are 13 residues in the CDR3. The CDR3 region has the DNA TGTGCCAGCAGCAGGGACGATGGTCAGCCCCAGCATTTT. The encoded protein is CASSRDDGQPQHF.

This clonotype was detected once. The V and J genes are TRBV11-2 and TRBJ1-5; D uncertain. Germline V lookup: CDR1 SGHAT, CDR2 FQNNGV. V gave up 0 bases and J gave up 7 bases, with 7 bases separating them. There are 13 residues in the CDR3. DNA for the CDR3: TGTGCCAGCAGCTTAGATGTCCCCCAGCCCCAGCATTTT. It codes for CASSLDVPQPQHF.

In its sample, this clonotype was seen a few times. The gene calls are TRBV6-6 and TRBJ2-6, with D perhaps being TRBD1 or TRBD2 (5 bases each). The CDR3 is 17 amino acids. Germline V lookup: CDR1 MNHNY, CDR2 SVGAGI (reference sequence). Between the trimmed V and J ends, which lost 6 bases and 0 bases, there was a span of 15 bases. The DNA for the CDR3 is TGTGCCAGCAGGGGGGTATCGGGTACCTCTGGGGCCAACGTCCTGACTTTC. Translating gives CASRGVSGTSGANVLTF.

The chain is built from TRBV6-2 or TRBV6-3 and TRBJ2-1, with D possibly matching TRBD2 (6 bases). The germline V and J ends were trimmed by 2 bases and 4 bases, with 18 bases remaining between them. The CDR3 runs to 17 residues. Germline assignment: CDR1 MNHEY and CDR2 SVGEGT. This CDR3 is CASSYRIFRAGYNEQFF. The CDR3 coding sequence is TGTGCCAGCAGTTACAGAATTTTCAGGGCGGGATACAATGAGCAGTTCTTC.

This clonotype was seen at least ten times. The chain links TRBV7-2 to TRBJ2-7; 9 bases map to TRBD2. CDR3 length: 14 residues. Germline V CDR1 and CDR2: SGHTA, FQGNSA. After removal of 5 bases from V and 2 bases from J, the junction contained 4 bases not matched to a gene. Written as DNA, the CDR3 is TGTGCCAGCAGCCCCAGCGGGGGGACCTACGAGCAGTACTTC. It translates to CASSPSGGTYEQYF.

The chain employs TRBV4-1 and TRBJ2-3, with TRBD1 matching 8 bases. The CDR3 runs 17 residues. Germline V gives CDR1 MGHRA, CDR2 YSYEKL. V lost 3 bases to trimming and J lost 1 base; unmatched junction nucleotides: 9. The CDR3: CASSQGLPGQGTDTQYF. The CDR3 nucleotides read TGCGCCAGCAGCCAGGGGCTTCCGGGACAGGGCACAGATACGCAGTATTTT.

This clonotype was counted ten times or more. V and J are TRBV12-3 or TRBV12-4 and TRBJ1-1; D gene ambiguous. The CDR3 runs 13 residues. V was cut by 3 bases and J by 4 bases, with 9 bases left in between. CDR3 in amino acids: CASSLREVTEAFF. The CDR3 region has the DNA TGTGCCAGCAGTTTGAGGGAGGTCACTGAAGCTTTCTTT.

The CDR3 is CASSLWRGPGTDTQYF. CDR3 sequence (DNA): TGTGCCAGCAGTTTATGGCGGGGACCGGGGACAGATACGCAGTATTTT. This chain joins TRBV27 and TRBJ2-3; perhaps TRBD2 as D (6 bases). Germline CDR1 reads MNHEY; CDR2 reads SMNVEV (reference sequence). This CDR3 spans 16 amino acids. Between the trimmed V and J ends, which lost 1 base and 3 bases, there was a span of 14 bases.

This clonotype was seen a few times. This chain's CDR3 is CATSRGPQGAKGSPLHF. CDR3 in DNA: TGTGCCACCAGCAGAGGACCCCAAGGGGCCAAGGGTTCACCCCTCCACTTT. V gene TRBV15 combines with J gene TRBJ1-6, with D possibly being TRBD1 (5 bases). The CDR3 covers 17 residues. Germline lookup yields CDR1 LNHNV and CDR2 YYDKDF (reference sequence). Deletions cut 1 base from V and 9 bases from J, with 19 bases between.

The CDR3 is CASSHWDRGSNQPQHF. The CDR3 nucleotides are TGTGCCAGCAGCCATTGGGACAGGGGTAGCAATCAGCCCCAGCATTTT. This rearrangement joins TRBV7-9 to TRBJ1-5, with 10 bases aligning to TRBD1. J lost 0 bases, V lost 5 bases, and 4 bases had no gene match. The CDR3 consists of 16 residues. Germline-derived CDR1 and CDR2 are SEHNR and FQNEAQ (reference sequence). Full variable domain (remainder filled in from reference TRBV7-9 and TRBJ1-5): DTGVSQNPRHKITKRGQNVTFRCDPISEHNRLYWYRQTLGQGPEFLTYFQNEAQLEKSRLLSDRFSAERPKGSFSTLEIQRTEQGDSAMYLCASSHWDRGSNQPQHFGDGTRLSIL.

This clonotype was picked up many times. The rearrangement joins TRBV7-2 to TRBJ1-2, with 7 bases identical to TRBD1. The germline V gene encodes CDR1 SGHTA and CDR2 FQGNSA. This CDR3 has 15 residues. J gave up 4 bases and V 2 bases, and 7 bases lay outside the gene matches. The CDR3 nucleotides read TGTGCCAGCAGCTTAAGGCAGGGGGGGTTCTATGGCTACACCTTC. Residues: CASSLRQGGFYGYTF.

This clonotype turned up a few times. The chain is built from TRBV6-1 and TRBJ1-1; D remains ambiguous. The CDR3 runs 15 residues. V was trimmed by 2 bases and J by 0 bases, leaving 10 bases between them. CDR1 and CDR2 (germline): MNHNS, SASEGT. The CDR3 coding sequence is TGTGCCAGCAGTGAACGGCGTGCCGTGAACACTGAAGCTTTCTTT. This codes for CASSERRAVNTEAFF.

The gene calls are TRBV29-1 and TRBJ2-2; D gene unclear. Germline V CDR1 and CDR2: SQVTM, ANQGSEA. CDR3 length: 13 residues. V was pared by 4 bases and J by 5 bases, with 11 bases between. CDR3 sequence reads: CSVVMTSTGELFF. In DNA, the CDR3 is TGCAGCGTTGTTATGACTTCTACCGGGGAGCTGTTTTTT.

The rearrangement uses TRBV10-3 and TRBJ2-3; 10 bases align to TRBD1. CDR1 is ENHRY and CDR2 is SYGVKD in the germline V gene. Trimming cost V 0 bases and J 2 bases; bases outside gene matches: 2. The CDR3 consists of 16 residues. As DNA, the CDR3 is TGTGCCATCAGTGAGTCGACAGGGGGCCCCACAGATACGCAGTATTTT. It codes for CAISESTGGPTDTQYF.

This clonotype was observed a handful of times. The chain has TRBV6-1 and TRBJ2-5, with D unclear. The CDR3 loop spans 13 amino acids. The V gene's germline CDR1 is MNHNS and CDR2 SASEGT. V dropped 6 bases and J dropped 1 base, with 9 bases sitting between them. Written as DNA, the CDR3 is TGTGCCAGCAGCAGACGGTTCCAAGAGACCCAGTACTTC. Translation gives CASSRRFQETQYF.

This clonotype was found many times. V gene TRBV7-2 combines with J gene TRBJ2-7, with D perhaps TRBD2 (5 bases). The V end lost 5 bases, the J end lost 0 bases, and 14 bases lay between the germline ends. Germline lookup yields CDR1 SGHTA and CDR2 FQGNSA. The CDR3 extends over 15 amino acids. DNA for the CDR3: TGTGCCAGCAGCGAGAGCGGCTTTAGCTCCTACGAGCAGTACTTC. Translating gives CASSESGFSSYEQYF.

This sequence joins TRBV6-2 or TRBV6-3 and TRBJ2-3; the D is unclear. The CDR3 has 13 residues. The ends were cut back, 6 bases at V and 6 bases at J, with 13 bases in the middle. Germline loops: CDR1 MNHEY, CDR2 SVGEGT. Here the CDR3 DNA reads TGTGCCAGCAGCCCCTTCCGGGTCGATACGCAGTATTTT. It codes for CASSPFRVDTQYF.

The gene calls are TRBV7-3 and TRBJ1-3; unclear D gene. Germline lookup yields CDR1 SGHTA and CDR2 FQGTGA. Trimming cost V 5 bases and J 0 bases, with 8 bases left between them. The length of the CDR3 is 14 residues. CDR3 amino acids: CASSVGPSGNTIYF. Written as DNA, the CDR3 is TGTGCCAGCAGCGTCGGACCCTCTGGAAACACCATATATTTT.

V is TRBV7-9 and J is TRBJ2-7; possibly TRBD1 or TRBD2 for D (6 bases each). Trimming left V 5 bases short and J 7 bases short, with 18 bases between. This CDR3 has 14 amino acids. CDR1 and CDR2 from the germline V gene are SEHNR and FQNEAQ (reference sequence). For the CDR3, the DNA is TGTGCCAGCAGCCCGTCAGGGGACCGGGGGGAGCAGTACTTC. Translating gives CASSPSGDRGEQYF.

This clonotype was recorded a few times. The chain carries TRBV7-3 and TRBJ2-3; D is tentatively TRBD1 or TRBD2 (5 bases each). In germline, CDR1 is SGHTA, CDR2 FQGTGA. Trimming pared 1 base from V and 8 bases from J, leaving 16 bases between. The CDR3 runs 15 residues. The CDR3 region has the DNA TGTGCCAGCAGCTTAAAGGGGACGAGGGGTGGTACGCAGTATTTT. It yields the protein CASSLKGTRGGTQYF.

The chain is built from TRBV6-1 and TRBJ1-3, with D hard to call. Germline V lookup: CDR1 MNHNS, CDR2 SASEGT. V was clipped by 3 bases and J by 3 bases, with 12 bases between them. This CDR3 contains 15 residues. CDR3 residues: CASSEGIVVGNTIYF. In DNA, the CDR3 is TGTGCCAGCAGTGAGGGGATTGTCGTTGGAAACACCATATATTTT.

This clonotype has just a few counts. V usage is TRBV28 and J usage is TRBJ1-5; 9 bases are shared with TRBD1. The germline CDR1 and CDR2 sequences are MDHEN and SYDVKM. CDR3 length: 18 residues. J lost 4 bases, V lost 6 bases, and 16 bases had no gene match. The CDR3 spells CASRSPTGQGFWNQPQHF. Written as DNA, the CDR3 is TGTGCCAGCAGATCTCCCACGGGACAGGGTTTTTGGAATCAGCCCCAGCATTTT. Looking up the rest from reference TRBV28 and TRBJ1-5 gives the full variable domain: DVKVTQSSRYLVKRTGEKVFLECVQDMDHENMFWYRQDPGLGLRLIYFSYDVKMKEKGDIPEGYSVSREKKERFSLILESASTNQTSMYLCASRSPTGQGFWNQPQHFGDGTRLSIL.